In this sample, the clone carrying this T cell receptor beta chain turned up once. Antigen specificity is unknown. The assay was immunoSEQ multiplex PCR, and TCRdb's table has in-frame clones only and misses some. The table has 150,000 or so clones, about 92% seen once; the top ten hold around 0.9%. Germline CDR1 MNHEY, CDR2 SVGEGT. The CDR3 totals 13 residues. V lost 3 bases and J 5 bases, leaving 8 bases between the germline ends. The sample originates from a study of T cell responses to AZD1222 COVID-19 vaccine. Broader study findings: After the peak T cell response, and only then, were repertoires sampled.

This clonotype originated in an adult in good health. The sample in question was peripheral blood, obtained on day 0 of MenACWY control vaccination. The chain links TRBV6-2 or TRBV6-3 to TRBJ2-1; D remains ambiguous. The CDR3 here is CASSYLSDNEQFF. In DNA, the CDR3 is TGTGCCAGCAGTTATCTGTCCGACAATGAGCAGTTCTTC.